Shown below are 32 T cell receptor beta chains from a single sample sequenced in a study of shared clonotypes between healthy human individuals. Repertoires were generated with immunoSEQ multiplex PCR, while TCRdb's copy carries only in-frame clones and drops some. Of about 560,000 clones detected, roughly 79% appear once; the ten largest clones hold about 11%. Sequencing input: PBMCs. These receptors all come from a woman in her 40s in good health. Some clones in this sample may be carry-over from other donors' samples.

This chain connects TRBV6-5 to TRBJ1-1; TRBD1 is a possible D gene (5 bases). Deletions cut 2 bases from V and 4 bases from J, with 11 bases between. The CDR3 covers 14 residues. Germline V lookup: CDR1 MNHEY, CDR2 SVGAGI. CDR3 residues: CASSYAGLATEAFF. Written as DNA, the CDR3 is TGTGCCAGCAGTTACGCAGGGTTGGCCACTGAAGCTTTCTTT.

This clone turned up a few times. J is TRBJ1-1 and V is TRBV9; tentatively, D is TRBD1 (6 bases). This CDR3 region has 15 residues. CDR1 is SGDLS, CDR2 YYNGEE, per germline. With 4 bases removed from V and 1 base from J, the gap between germline ends came to 14 bases. Here the CDR3 reads CASSLYGTPNTEAFF. The CDR3 DNA follows: TGTGCCAGCAGCCTATACGGGACACCGAACACTGAAGCTTTCTTT.

The genes are TRBV4-3 and TRBJ1-6; TRBD1 aligns across 7 bases. Germline V lookup: CDR1 LGHNA, CDR2 YSLEER. CDR3 length equals 16 residues. V shed 0 bases and J 8 bases; nucleotides not matched to a gene: 7. This CDR3 is CASSQDLGGGDSPLHF. As DNA, the CDR3 is TGCGCCAGCAGCCAAGATTTAGGGGGCGGCGATTCACCCCTCCACTTT.

As for this clone: The same CDR3 arises from other DNA sequences in this sample as well. The gene calls are TRBV15 and TRBJ1-4; possible D gene TRBD1, 6 bases. Germline V CDR1 and CDR2: LNHNV, YYDKDF (reference sequence). The V end lost 5 bases, the J end lost 5 bases, and 12 bases lay between the germline ends. The CDR3 has 14 residues. The CDR3 sequence is CATSLGQGNEKLFF. CDR3 nucleotides: TGTGCCACCAGCCTGGGACAAGGGAATGAAAAACTGTTTTTT.

This sequence joins TRBV4-1 and TRBJ2-1; 13 nucleotides match TRBD2. J gave up 10 bases and V 4 bases, and 10 bases lay outside the gene matches. Germline assignment: CDR1 MGHRA and CDR2 YSYEKL. The length of the CDR3 is 16 residues. The CDR3 DNA follows: TGCGCCAGCAGCCCAAGGCCGGGACTAGCGGGGACAGAGCAGTTCTTC. It translates to CASSPRPGLAGTEQFF.

The chain carries TRBV19 and TRBJ1-5; 7 bases align to TRBD1. Germline-derived CDR1 and CDR2 are LNHDA and SQIVND (reference sequence). The trim removed 4 bases at V and 8 bases at J, leaving 11 bases unmatched. The CDR3 consists of 15 residues. The CDR3 loop reads CASSRAGQLGEPQHF. The DNA of the CDR3 is TGTGCCAGTAGTAGGGCGGGACAGCTAGGAGAGCCCCAGCATTTT.

On this clone: A much bigger clone sits one base away, suggesting this may be a read error. In the same sample, other DNA sequences code for this CDR3. V gene TRBV18 combines with J gene TRBJ2-5; a weak D match, TRBD2 (5 bases). V was clipped by 3 bases and J by 3 bases, with 5 bases between them. Germline CDR1 is KGHSH and CDR2 is LQKENI. This CDR3 has 12 residues. The CDR3 region has the DNA TGTGCCAGCTCACCGGGAGAAGAGACCCAGTACTTC. Protein: CASSPGEETQYF.

This clone has a handful of counts. This CDR3 reads CASTPNQGYGYTF. Here the CDR3 DNA reads TGTGCCAGCACCCCGAACCAGGGGTATGGCTACACCTTC. The V and J genes are TRBV6-1 and TRBJ1-2; a weak D match, TRBD1 (6 bases). V lost 7 bases, J lost 5 bases, and 14 bases lay in between. The CDR3 contains 13 residues. Per the germline V gene, CDR1 is MNHNS and CDR2 is SASEGT.

Note on this clone: With a much larger clone just one base away, this may be a read error. The V gene is TRBV6-5, the J gene TRBJ2-2; D unresolved. Trimming shortened V by 11 bases and J by 9 bases, and 25 bases separated the two germline ends. Germline lookup yields CDR1 MNHEY and CDR2 SVGAGI. The CDR3 runs 15 residues. The CDR3 coding sequence is TGTGCCGGCTTTCGGTACGGCGCCGACCACCGGGAGCTGTTTTTT. Translating gives CAGFRYGADHRELFF.

The chain links TRBV19 to TRBJ2-1; 10 nucleotides line up with TRBD2. This CDR3 contains 13 residues. V shed 7 bases, J shed 8 bases, and the junction held 5 bases outside the gene matches. Germline CDR1 and CDR2: LNHDA and SQIVND (reference sequence). CDR3 region: CASNPSGRDEQFF. The CDR3 nucleotides are TGTGCCAGTAACCCTAGCGGGAGAGATGAGCAGTTCTTC.

A note on this clone: Other nucleotide sequences from this sample produce the same CDR3. The rearrangement joins TRBV5-1 to TRBJ1-5; D is unresolved. The CDR3 is 15 amino acids. Between the trimmed V and J ends, which lost 0 bases and 1 base, there was a span of 8 bases. Germline-derived CDR1 and CDR2 are SGHRS and YFSETQ. The CDR3 protein is CASSLDGRSNQPQHF. As DNA, the CDR3 is TGCGCCAGCAGCTTGGATGGTAGGAGCAATCAGCCCCAGCATTTT.

This clone was detected only a few times. CDR3 in amino acids: CASSNGQGGTEAFF. CDR3 DNA sequence: TGCGCCAGCAGCAACGGACAGGGTGGCACTGAAGCTTTCTTT. The chain uses TRBV5-1 and TRBJ1-1, with 8 bases lining up with TRBD1. V dropped 4 bases and J dropped 4; count of bases not matched to a gene: 6. The CDR3 spans 14 residues. CDR1 is SGHRS and CDR2 is YFSETQ in the germline V gene. Complete variable domain (other parts from reference TRBV5-1 and TRBJ1-1): KAGVTQTPRYLIKTRGQQVTLSCSPISGHRSVSWYQQTPGQGLQFLFEYFSETQRNKGNFPGRFSGRQFSNSRSEMNVSTLELGDSALYLCASSNGQGGTEAFFGQGTRLTVV.

The chain combines TRBV5-4 with TRBJ2-7; the D gene could be TRBD1 or TRBD2 (5 bases each). The CDR3 is 14 residues long. Trimming took 4 bases from V and 3 from J, leaving 14 bases between them. CDR1 is SGHNT and CDR2 is YYREEE in the germline V gene (reference sequence). DNA for the CDR3: TGTGCCAGCAGCGACGGGACCTCAAACTACGAGCAGTACTTC. It is translated as CASSDGTSNYEQYF.

V usage is TRBV7-9 and J usage is TRBJ1-4; perhaps TRBD1 as D (6 bases). V was shortened by 4 bases and J by 1 base, with 10 bases between the two germline ends. CDR3 length: 15 residues. Germline assignment: CDR1 SEHNR and CDR2 FQNEAQ (reference sequence). The CDR3 sequence: CASSSNRETNEKLFF. CDR3 in DNA: TGTGCCAGCAGCTCGAACAGGGAAACTAATGAAAAACTGTTTTTT. The variable domain in full, completed from reference TRBV7-9 and TRBJ1-4, reads DTGVSQNPRHKITKRGQNVTFRCDPISEHNRLYWYRQTLGQGPEFLTYFQNEAQLEKSRLLSDRFSAERPKGSFSTLEIQRTEQGDSAMYLCASSSNRETNEKLFFGSGTQLSVL.

The chain employs TRBV7-2 and TRBJ2-3; TRBD2 matches at 8 bases. The length of the CDR3 is 14 residues. V gave up 8 bases and J gave up 5 bases; unmatched junction bases: 9. Germline values: CDR1 SGHTA, CDR2 FQGNSA. The CDR3 nucleotides read TGTGCCAGCGGGGTTGGACTAGCAGGAGATACGCAGTATTTT. Its translation: CASGVGLAGDTQYF.

V is TRBV12-5 and J is TRBJ2-5, with unresolved D. The V gene lost 1 base and the J gene lost 5 bases, with 8 bases spanning the gap. Per germline, CDR1 LGHNT and CDR2 FRNRAP. The length of the CDR3 is 13 residues. In nucleotides, the CDR3 is TGTGCTAGTGGTTTGGGGGGTTACGAGACCCAGTACTTC. Its translation is CASGLGGYETQYF.

In DNA form, the CDR3 reads TGTGCCAGCAGCTTAAGGCCGGGAGGGCCGGAGACCCAGTACTTC. As protein: CASSLRPGGPETQYF. The V call is TRBV11-2, the J call TRBJ2-5; 8 bases fit TRBD2. With 2 bases clipped from V and 5 bases from J, the junction kept 7 bases outside the gene matches. CDR1 and CDR2 from the germline V gene are SGHAT and FQNNGV. The CDR3 is 15 amino acids.

As for this clone: A much bigger clone sits one base away, suggesting this may be a read error. Within the sample, other DNA sequences also encode this same CDR3. The rearrangement joins TRBV5-6 to TRBJ2-6; weak D call: TRBD2 (6 bases). Looked up from germline, CDR1 is SGHDT and CDR2 is YYEEEE. With 3 bases removed from V and 1 base from J, the gap between germline ends came to 8 bases. The CDR3 extends over 15 amino acids. The CDR3 nucleotides read TGTGCCAGCAGCTGGGGGGTATCTGGGGCCAACGTCCTGACTTTC. Its translation is CASSWGVSGANVLTF.

This rearrangement joins TRBV2 to TRBJ1-2, with D unclear. From germline, CDR1 is SNHLY and CDR2 FYNNEI. V dropped 6 bases and J dropped 4 bases, with 15 bases sitting between them. The CDR3 covers 14 residues. In nucleotides, the CDR3 is TGTGCCAGCAGCCGACTCCCCCCTACCTATGGCTACACCTTC. Encoded protein: CASSRLPPTYGYTF.

The chain couples TRBV28 to TRBJ2-2; 9 positions agree with TRBD2. The germline gives CDR1 MDHEN, CDR2 SYDVKM. V shed 2 bases and J 1 base; nucleotides not matched to a gene: 2. This CDR3 has 16 residues. Here the CDR3 reads CASSLTLAGNTGELFF. Written as DNA, the CDR3 is TGTGCCAGCAGTTTAACACTAGCGGGGAACACCGGGGAGCTGTTTTTT. Combining the CDR3 with reference TRBV28 and TRBJ2-2 gives the whole variable domain DVKVTQSSRYLVKRTGEKVFLECVQDMDHENMFWYRQDPGLGLRLIYFSYDVKMKEKGDIPEGYSVSREKKERFSLILESASTNQTSMYLCASSLTLAGNTGELFFGEGSRLTVL.

The chain has TRBV10-2 and TRBJ1-2; D is unclear. The V gene's germline CDR1 is WSHSY and CDR2 SAAADI. The CDR3 is 14 amino acids. V was cut by 5 bases and J by 2 bases, with 12 bases left in between. The CDR3 DNA follows: TGCGCCAGCAGTCCGGACCTCGAAAACTATGGCTACACCTTC. Its protein is CASSPDLENYGYTF.

This clone has ten or more counts. The chain uses TRBV28 and TRBJ2-1; 9 nucleotides agree with TRBD1. V lost 2 bases, J lost 9 bases, and 8 bases stayed unmatched. Germline CDR1 is MDHEN and CDR2 is SYDVKM. This CDR3 has 15 residues. The CDR3 protein is CASSLTDRGLGEQFF. The CDR3 DNA sequence: TGTGCCAGCAGTTTAACGGACAGGGGTTTAGGTGAGCAGTTCTTC.

The V and J genes are TRBV2 and TRBJ1-4; D unresolved. V lost 8 bases, J lost 17 bases, and 15 bases lay in between. Germline V gene data show CDR1 as SNHLY and CDR2 as FYNNEI. This CDR3 has 10 amino acids. The chain's CDR3 is CASAIRTPFF. The CDR3 DNA reads as TGTGCCAGCGCCATCCGGACCCCCTTTTTT.

The J gene is TRBJ1-2, the V gene TRBV30; D possibly corresponds to TRBD1 (6 bases). Trimming removed 6 bases from V and 8 bases from J, with 10 bases in between. This CDR3 region has 10 residues. Germline assignment: CDR1 GTSNPN and CDR2 SVGIG (reference sequence). DNA for the CDR3: TGTGCCTGTGGACAGCGGGGCTACACCTTC. This codes for CACGQRGYTF.

V gene TRBV5-1 combines with J gene TRBJ1-2, with D possibly TRBD1 on 5 matching bases. CDR3 length equals 15 residues. The V gene lost 0 bases and the J gene lost 8 bases, with 17 bases spanning the gap. CDR1 is SGHRS and CDR2 is YFSETQ in the germline V gene. CDR3 in DNA: TGCGCCAGCAGCTTGGAATCCAGGGAAATAGACGGCTACACCTTC. Protein product: CASSLESREIDGYTF.

This clone was found a few times. The rearrangement joins TRBV6-5 to TRBJ1-4; D not certain. The germline gives CDR1 MNHEY, CDR2 SVGAGI. V was pared by 7 bases and J by 4 bases, with 7 bases between. The length of the CDR3 is 12 residues. The CDR3: CASMGDNEKLFF. The CDR3 nucleotides read TGTGCCAGCATGGGAGATAATGAAAAACTGTTTTTT.

Of note for this clone: Just one base apart from a much larger clone, this may be a read error. This sample also contains other DNA sequences that code for the same CDR3. J is TRBJ2-5 and V is TRBV11-2; D assignment may be TRBD1 or TRBD2 (5 bases each). Germline V gene lookup returns CDR1 SGHAT and CDR2 FQNNGV. This CDR3 has 14 amino acids. Deletions cut 2 bases from V and 1 base from J, with 8 bases between. CDR3 coding DNA: TGTGCCAGCAGCTTAAGGGGAGTCCAAGAGACCCAGTACTTC. This translates into CASSLRGVQETQYF.

The chain is built from TRBV2 and TRBJ1-1; D gene unclear. V was pared by 5 bases and J by 0 bases, with 7 bases between. CDR3 length equals 13 residues. Germline CDR1 and CDR2: SNHLY and FYNNEI. The CDR3 DNA is TGTGCCAGCAGTAATGAGCTGAACACTGAAGCTTTCTTT. This sequence encodes CASSNELNTEAFF.

The chain has TRBV28 and TRBJ2-7; a possible D gene is TRBD2 (5 bases). CDR3 length: 14 amino acids. CDR1 and CDR2 (germline): MDHEN, SYDVKM. Trimming left V 8 bases short and J 2 bases short, with 16 bases between. This CDR3 is CASGLGAETYEQYF. The CDR3 DNA follows: TGTGCCAGCGGCTTGGGAGCGGAGACCTACGAGCAGTACTTC.

The chain employs TRBV5-1 and TRBJ2-1; D gene ambiguous. The CDR3 loop spans 13 amino acids. Germline V gene data show CDR1 as SGHRS and CDR2 as YFSETQ. V lost 2 bases and J 6 bases, leaving 9 bases between the germline ends. The CDR3 region is CASSFSEANEQFF. CDR3 bases: TGCGCCAGCAGCTTCAGTGAGGCCAATGAGCAGTTCTTC.

The sample holds a few counts of this clone. The chain employs TRBV28 and TRBJ2-7; perhaps D is TRBD1 or TRBD2 (5 bases each). This CDR3 has 13 residues. Germline V lookup: CDR1 MDHEN, CDR2 SYDVKM. The V gene lost 8 bases and the J gene lost 2 bases, with 13 bases spanning the gap. CDR3: CASHRDAPYEQYF. CDR3 nucleotide sequence: TGTGCCAGCCACCGGGACGCACCCTACGAGCAGTACTTC. Using reference TRBV28 and TRBJ2-7 for the parts outside the CDR3, the full variable domain is DVKVTQSSRYLVKRTGEKVFLECVQDMDHENMFWYRQDPGLGLRLIYFSYDVKMKEKGDIPEGYSVSREKKERFSLILESASTNQTSMYLCASHRDAPYEQYFGPGTRLTVT.

This sequence joins TRBV18 and TRBJ1-1; D is unresolved. Looked up from germline, CDR1 is KGHSH and CDR2 is LQKENI. The CDR3 spans 13 residues. Trimming removed 2 bases from V and 11 bases from J, with 15 bases in between. Here the CDR3 reads CASSPGEVSVAFF. The CDR3 nucleotides read TGTGCCAGCTCACCAGGAGAGGTTTCGGTGGCTTTCTTT.